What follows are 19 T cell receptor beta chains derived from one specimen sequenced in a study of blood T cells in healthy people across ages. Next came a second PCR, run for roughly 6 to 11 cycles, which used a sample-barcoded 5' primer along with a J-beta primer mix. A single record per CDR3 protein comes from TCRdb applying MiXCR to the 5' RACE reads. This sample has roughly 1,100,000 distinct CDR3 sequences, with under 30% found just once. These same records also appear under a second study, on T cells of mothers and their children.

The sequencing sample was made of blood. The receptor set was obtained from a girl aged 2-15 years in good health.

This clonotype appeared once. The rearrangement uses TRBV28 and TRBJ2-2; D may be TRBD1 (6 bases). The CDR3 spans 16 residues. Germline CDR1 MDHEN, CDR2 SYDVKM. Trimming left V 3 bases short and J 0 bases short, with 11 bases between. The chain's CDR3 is CASSLGASPNTGELFF. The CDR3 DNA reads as TGTGCCAGCAGTTTGGGGGCATCTCCGAACACCGGGGAGCTGTTTTTT.

The DNA for the CDR3 is TGCGCCAGCAGCTTGGAGCCAGCGGGAGCCCAAGAGACCCAGTACTTC. Amino acid sequence: CASSLEPAGAQETQYF. The J gene is TRBJ2-5, the V gene TRBV5-1; 8 positions match TRBD2. V trimming: 0 bases; J trimming: 1 base; junction bases outside the gene matches: 5. The CDR3 is 16 amino acids. Germline CDR1 is SGHRS and CDR2 is YFSETQ.

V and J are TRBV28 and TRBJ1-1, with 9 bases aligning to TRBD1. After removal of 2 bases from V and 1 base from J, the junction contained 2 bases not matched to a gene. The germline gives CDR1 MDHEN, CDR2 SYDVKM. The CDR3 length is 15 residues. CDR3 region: CASSLGDRANTEAFF. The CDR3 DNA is TGTGCCAGCAGTTTAGGGGACAGGGCGAACACTGAAGCTTTCTTT. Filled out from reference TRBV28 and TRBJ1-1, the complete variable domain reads DVKVTQSSRYLVKRTGEKVFLECVQDMDHENMFWYRQDPGLGLRLIYFSYDVKMKEKGDIPEGYSVSREKKERFSLILESASTNQTSMYLCASSLGDRANTEAFFGQGTRLTVV.

Here the CDR3 reads CSVDVGGEQYF. CDR3 bases: TGCAGCGTTGATGTTGGAGGCGAGCAGTACTTC. This chain uses TRBV29-1 with TRBJ2-5, with a tentative D call TRBD2 (5 bases). The J call is doubtful: the DNA matches TRBJ2-7 better. This CDR3 contains 11 residues. Germline-derived CDR1 and CDR2 are SQVTM and ANQGSEA.

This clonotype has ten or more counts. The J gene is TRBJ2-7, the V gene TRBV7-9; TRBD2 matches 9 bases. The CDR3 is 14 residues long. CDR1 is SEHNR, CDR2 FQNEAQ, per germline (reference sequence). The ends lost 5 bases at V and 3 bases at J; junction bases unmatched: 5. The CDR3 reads CASSHLAGFYEQYF. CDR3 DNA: TGTGCCAGCAGCCATCTAGCGGGGTTCTACGAGCAGTACTTC.

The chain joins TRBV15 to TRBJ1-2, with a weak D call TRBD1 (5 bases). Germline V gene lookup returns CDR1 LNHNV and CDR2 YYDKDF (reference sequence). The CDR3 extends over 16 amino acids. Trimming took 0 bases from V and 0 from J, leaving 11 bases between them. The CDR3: CATSRDPGTANYGYTF. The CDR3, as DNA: TGTGCCACCAGCAGAGACCCGGGGACTGCTAACTATGGCTACACCTTC.

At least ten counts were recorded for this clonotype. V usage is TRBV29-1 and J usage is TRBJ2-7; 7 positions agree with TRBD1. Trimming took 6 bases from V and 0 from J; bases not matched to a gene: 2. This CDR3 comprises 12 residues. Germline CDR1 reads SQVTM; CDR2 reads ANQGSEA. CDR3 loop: CSVRDSSYEQYF. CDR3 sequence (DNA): TGCAGCGTCCGGGACAGCTCCTACGAGCAGTACTTC.

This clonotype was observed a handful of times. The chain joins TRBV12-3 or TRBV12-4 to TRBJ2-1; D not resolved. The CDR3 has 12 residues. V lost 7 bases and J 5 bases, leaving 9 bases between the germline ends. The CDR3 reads CASTHPDNEQFF. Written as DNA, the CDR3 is TGTGCCAGCACCCACCCCGACAATGAGCAGTTCTTC.

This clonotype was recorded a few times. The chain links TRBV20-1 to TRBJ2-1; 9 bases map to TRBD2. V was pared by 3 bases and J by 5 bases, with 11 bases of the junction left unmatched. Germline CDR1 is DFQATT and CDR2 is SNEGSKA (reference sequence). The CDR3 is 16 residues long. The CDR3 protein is CSARKTGLARDNEQFF. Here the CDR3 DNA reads TGCAGTGCTAGGAAAACGGGACTAGCTAGGGACAATGAGCAGTTCTTC.

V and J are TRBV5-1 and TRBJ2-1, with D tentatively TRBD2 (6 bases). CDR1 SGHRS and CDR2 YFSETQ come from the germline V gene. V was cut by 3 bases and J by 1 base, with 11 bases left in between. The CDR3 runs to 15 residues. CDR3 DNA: TGCGCCAGCAGCTGGAAGGCGGGGTCCTACAATGAGCAGTTCTTC. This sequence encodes CASSWKAGSYNEQFF.

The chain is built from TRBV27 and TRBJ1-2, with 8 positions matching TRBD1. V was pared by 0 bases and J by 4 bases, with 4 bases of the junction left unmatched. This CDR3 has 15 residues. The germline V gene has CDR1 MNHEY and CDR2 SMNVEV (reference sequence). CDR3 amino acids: CASSLSGQGAYGYTF. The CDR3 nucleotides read TGTGCCAGCAGTTTATCGGGGCAGGGGGCCTATGGCTACACCTTC.

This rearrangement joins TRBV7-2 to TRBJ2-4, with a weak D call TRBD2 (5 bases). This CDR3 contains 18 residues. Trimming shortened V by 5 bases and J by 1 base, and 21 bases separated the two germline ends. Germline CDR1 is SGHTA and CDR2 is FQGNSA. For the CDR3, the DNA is TGTGCCAGCAGCCCTAGCCGGGCAAGGTGGTTGGCCAAAAACATTCAGTACTTC. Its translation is CASSPSRARWLAKNIQYF.

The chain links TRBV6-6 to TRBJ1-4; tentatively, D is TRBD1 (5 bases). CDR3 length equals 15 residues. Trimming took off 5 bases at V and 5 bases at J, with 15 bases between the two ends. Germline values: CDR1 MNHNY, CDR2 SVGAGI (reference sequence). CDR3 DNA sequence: TGTGCCAGCAGTCTGCGGGACGGCTTGAATGAAAAACTGTTTTTT. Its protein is CASSLRDGLNEKLFF.

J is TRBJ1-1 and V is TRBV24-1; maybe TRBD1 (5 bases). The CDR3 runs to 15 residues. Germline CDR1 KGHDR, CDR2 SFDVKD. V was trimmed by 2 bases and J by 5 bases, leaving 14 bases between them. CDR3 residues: CATSDSKRGKTEAFF. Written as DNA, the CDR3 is TGTGCCACCAGTGATTCTAAGAGGGGAAAAACTGAAGCTTTCTTT.

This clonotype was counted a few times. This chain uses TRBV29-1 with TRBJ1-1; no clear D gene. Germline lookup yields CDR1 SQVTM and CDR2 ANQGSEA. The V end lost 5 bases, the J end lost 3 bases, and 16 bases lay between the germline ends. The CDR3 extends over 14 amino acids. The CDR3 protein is CSVKAKISDTEAFF. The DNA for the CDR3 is TGCAGCGTTAAGGCTAAGATATCGGACACTGAAGCTTTCTTT.

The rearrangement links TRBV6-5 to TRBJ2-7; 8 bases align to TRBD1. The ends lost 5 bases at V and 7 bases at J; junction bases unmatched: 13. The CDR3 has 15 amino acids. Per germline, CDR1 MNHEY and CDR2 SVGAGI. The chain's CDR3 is CASSDTGTGAKEQYF. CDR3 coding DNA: TGTGCCAGCAGTGACACCGGGACAGGAGCGAAAGAGCAGTACTTC.

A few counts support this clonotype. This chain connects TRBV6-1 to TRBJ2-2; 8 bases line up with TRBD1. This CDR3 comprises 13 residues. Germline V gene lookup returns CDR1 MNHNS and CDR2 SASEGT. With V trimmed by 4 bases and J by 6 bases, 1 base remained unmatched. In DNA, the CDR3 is TGTGCCAGCAGTGCGACAGGGGCCGGGGAGCTGTTTTTT. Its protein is CASSATGAGELFF.

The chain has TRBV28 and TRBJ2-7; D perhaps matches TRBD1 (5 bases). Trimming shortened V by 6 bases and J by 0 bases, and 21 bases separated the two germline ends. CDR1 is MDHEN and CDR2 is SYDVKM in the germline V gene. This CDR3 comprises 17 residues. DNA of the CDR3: TGTGCCAGCAGCCTTCGTCGAACAGGTTCAAGCTCCTACGAGCAGTACTTC. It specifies CASSLRRTGSSSYEQYF.

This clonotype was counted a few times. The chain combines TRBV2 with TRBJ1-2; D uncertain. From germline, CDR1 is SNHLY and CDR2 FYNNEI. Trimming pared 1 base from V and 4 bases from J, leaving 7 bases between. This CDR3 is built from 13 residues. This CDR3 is CASSEDYSYGYTF. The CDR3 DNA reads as TGTGCCAGCAGTGAAGATTACAGCTATGGCTACACCTTC. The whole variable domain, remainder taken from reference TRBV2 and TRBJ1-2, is EPEVTQTPSHQVTQMGQEVILRCVPISNHLYFYWYRQILGQKVEFLVSFYNNEISEKSEIFDDQFSVERPDGSNFTLKIRSTKLEDSAMYFCASSEDYSYGYTFGSGTRLTVV.